This T cell receptor (beta chain) originates from a study of neurological immune-mediated disorders. Findings and limits, study-wide: Association of the multiple sclerosis repertoire cluster with clinical or MRI features was not observed for any feature.

One entry per CDR3 protein results from TCRdb running MiXCR on the 5' RACE reads. This sample has 87,000 or so distinct CDR3 sequences, with around 3.3% found just once. Trimming cost V 2 bases and J 2 bases, with 21 bases left between them. The CDR3 is 17 residues long. Germline CDR1 and CDR2: DFQATT and SNEGSKA (reference sequence). The table lists this clonotype with a few counts. What it recognizes is unknown. The chain uses TRBV20-1 and TRBJ1-2; maybe TRBD1 (5 bases). The sequenced sample was PBMCs. This clonotype originated in a woman aged 18-30 years with multiple sclerosis. The CDR3, as DNA: TGCAGTGCTAGAACCCCTATTGGGAGACAGTCGAACTATGGCTACACCTTC. Protein product: CSARTPIGRQSNYGYTF.